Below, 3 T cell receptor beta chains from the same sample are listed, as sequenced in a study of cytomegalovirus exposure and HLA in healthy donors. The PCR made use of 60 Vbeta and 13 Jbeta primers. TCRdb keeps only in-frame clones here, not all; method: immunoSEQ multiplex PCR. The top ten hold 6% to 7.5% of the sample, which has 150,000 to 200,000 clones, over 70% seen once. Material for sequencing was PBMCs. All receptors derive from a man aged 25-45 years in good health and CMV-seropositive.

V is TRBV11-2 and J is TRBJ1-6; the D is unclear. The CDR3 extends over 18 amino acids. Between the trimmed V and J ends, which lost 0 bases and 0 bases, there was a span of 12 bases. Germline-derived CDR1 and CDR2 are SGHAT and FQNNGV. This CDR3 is CASSLDNYASSYNSPLHF. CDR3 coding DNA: TGTGCCAGCAGCTTAGATAACTATGCGAGCTCCTATAATTCACCCCTCCACTTT.

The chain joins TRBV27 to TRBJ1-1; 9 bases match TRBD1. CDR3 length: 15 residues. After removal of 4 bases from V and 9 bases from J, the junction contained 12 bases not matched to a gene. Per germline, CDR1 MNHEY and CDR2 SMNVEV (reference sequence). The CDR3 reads CASSSSTSDRGQAFF. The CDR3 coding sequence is TGTGCCAGCAGTTCCTCCACCTCGGACAGGGGCCAAGCTTTCTTT.

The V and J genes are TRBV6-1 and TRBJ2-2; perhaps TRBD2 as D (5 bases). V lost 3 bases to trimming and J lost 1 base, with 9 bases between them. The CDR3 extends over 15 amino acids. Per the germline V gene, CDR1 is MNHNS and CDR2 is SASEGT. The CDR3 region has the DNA TGTGCCAGCAGTGATCGGGGAATGAACACCGGGGAGCTGTTTTTT. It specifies CASSDRGMNTGELFF.